The clone carrying this T cell receptor (beta chain) was detected once. Germline and junction disagree at one end, which may indicate a read error. The V gene's germline CDR1 is MGHDK and CDR2 SYGVNS. The CDR3 covers 15 residues. This sample is drawn from a study of brain metastases from non-small cell lung cancer. Data came from immunoSEQ multiplex PCR; TCRdb stores just in-frame clones and leaves some out. The repertoire has just over 1,400 clones, approximately 86% of them found once; the top ten carry about 16%. Material: tissue from a brain metastasis. The rearrangement uses TRBV25-1 and TRBJ2-5, with 10 bases lining up with TRBD2. The receptor's source is a donor aged 40 or over with non-small cell lung cancer. The CDR3 sequence: CANSPLAGEEETQYF. Here the CDR3 DNA reads TGTGCCAACAGTCCTCTAGCGGGAGAAGAAGAGACCCAGTACTTC.